This T cell receptor beta chain was recovered during a study of early T cells in non-severe SARS-CoV-2 infection. Study information: Sequencing targeted bulk RNA from unsorted whole blood, leaving chains unpaired.

This clonotype was recorded at least ten times. Its specificity is not known. This CDR3 is built from 14 residues. V was cut by 9 bases and J by 0 bases, with 9 bases left in between. Germline V gives CDR1 LNHDA, CDR2 SQIVND (reference sequence). General study results and limits: Lookups in VDJdb leaned toward anti-spike CD8 responses and missed private and CD4 specificities.

Individual cDNA molecules were tagged with unique molecular identifiers. TCRdb re-derived calls from the 5' RACE reads in MiXCR, one entry per CDR3 protein. The data contain about 57,000 distinct CDR3 sequences, over 10% of them singletons. The chain is built from TRBV19 and TRBJ1-6; D ambiguous. Specimen: whole blood. The sequence derives from an adult who was a healthcare worker with PCR-confirmed SARS-CoV-2 infection or an uninfected control (not recorded which). The CDR3 DNA is TGTGCCAGCAAATCCAGCTCCTATAATTCACCCCTCCACTTT. Translating it yields CASKSSSYNSPLHF.